This T cell receptor beta chain was retrieved from a study of blood T cells in healthy people across ages. Findings and limits, study-wide: Diversity was estimated from one million T cells, and these estimates were considered underestimates.

PBMCs numbering at least 7 million were isolated per sample. This clonotype showed up just a few times. What it binds is not known. This CDR3 has 14 amino acids. Trimming took 6 bases from V and 3 from J; bases not matched to a gene: 4. Germline V gene data show CDR1 as SGDLS and CDR2 as YYNGEE. A J-beta primer mix and a sample-barcoded 5' primer were used in a second PCR of about 7 to 12 cycles. TCRdb re-called the 5' RACE reads through MiXCR, storing one row per CDR3 protein. The repertoire holds approximately 1,000,000 distinct CDR3 sequences, with roughly 45% as singletons. The TCR originated in a woman aged 60-75 years in good health. Sequencing was carried out using blood. J is TRBJ2-3 and V is TRBV9; 10 bases fit TRBD1. The CDR3 loop is CASTRTGGTDTQYF. The CDR3 DNA is TGTGCCAGCACCAGGACAGGGGGGACAGATACGCAGTATTTT.